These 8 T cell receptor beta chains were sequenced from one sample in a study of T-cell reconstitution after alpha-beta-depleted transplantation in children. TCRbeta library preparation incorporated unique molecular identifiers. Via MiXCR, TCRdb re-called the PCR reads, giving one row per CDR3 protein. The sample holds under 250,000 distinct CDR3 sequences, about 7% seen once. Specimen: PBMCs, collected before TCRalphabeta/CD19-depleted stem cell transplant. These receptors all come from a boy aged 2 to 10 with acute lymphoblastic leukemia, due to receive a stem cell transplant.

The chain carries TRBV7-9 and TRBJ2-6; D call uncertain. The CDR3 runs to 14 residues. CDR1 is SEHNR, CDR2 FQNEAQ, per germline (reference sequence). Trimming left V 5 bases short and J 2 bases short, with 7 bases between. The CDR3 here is CASSGIPGANVLTF. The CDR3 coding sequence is TGTGCCAGCAGCGGGATCCCTGGGGCCAACGTCCTGACTTTC.

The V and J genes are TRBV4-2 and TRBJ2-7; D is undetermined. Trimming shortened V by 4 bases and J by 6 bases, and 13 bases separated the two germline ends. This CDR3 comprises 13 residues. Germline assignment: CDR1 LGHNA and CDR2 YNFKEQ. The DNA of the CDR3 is TGTGCCAGCAGCCCCAGCCTCCACTTCGAGCAGTACTTC. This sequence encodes CASSPSLHFEQYF.

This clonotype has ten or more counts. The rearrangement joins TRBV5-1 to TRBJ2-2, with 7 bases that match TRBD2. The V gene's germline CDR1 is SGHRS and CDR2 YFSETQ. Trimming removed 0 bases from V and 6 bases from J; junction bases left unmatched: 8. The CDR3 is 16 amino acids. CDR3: CASSLESGGRSGELFF. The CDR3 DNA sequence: TGCGCCAGCAGCTTGGAGTCCGGGGGGAGATCCGGGGAGCTGTTTTTT.

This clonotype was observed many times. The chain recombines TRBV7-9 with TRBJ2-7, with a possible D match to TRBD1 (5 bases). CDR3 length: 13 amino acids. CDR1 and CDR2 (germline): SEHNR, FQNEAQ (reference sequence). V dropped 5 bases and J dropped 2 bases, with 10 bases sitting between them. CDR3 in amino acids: CASSPQVAYEQYF. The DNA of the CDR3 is TGTGCCAGCAGCCCACAGGTGGCCTACGAGCAGTACTTC.

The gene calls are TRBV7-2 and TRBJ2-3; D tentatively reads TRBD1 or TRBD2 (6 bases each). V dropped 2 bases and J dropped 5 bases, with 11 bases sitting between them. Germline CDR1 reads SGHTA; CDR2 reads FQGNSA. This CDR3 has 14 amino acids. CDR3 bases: TGTGCCAGCAGCTTATTGGGGGGCCAAGATACGCAGTATTTT. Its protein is CASSLLGGQDTQYF.

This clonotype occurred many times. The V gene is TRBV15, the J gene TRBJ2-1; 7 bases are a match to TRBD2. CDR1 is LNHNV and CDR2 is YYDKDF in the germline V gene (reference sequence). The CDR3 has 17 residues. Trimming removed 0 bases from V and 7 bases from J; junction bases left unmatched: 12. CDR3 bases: TGTGCCACCAGCAGAGATTCTGCGGGAGTAGGGGCAAATGAGCAGTTCTTC. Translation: CATSRDSAGVGANEQFF.

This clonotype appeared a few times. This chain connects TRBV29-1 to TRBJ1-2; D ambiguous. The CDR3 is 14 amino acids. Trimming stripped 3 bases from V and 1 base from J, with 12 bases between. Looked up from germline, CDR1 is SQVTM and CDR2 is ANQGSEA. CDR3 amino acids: CSVDAGAYNYGYTF. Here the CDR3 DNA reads TGCAGCGTTGACGCAGGCGCCTATAACTATGGCTACACCTTC.

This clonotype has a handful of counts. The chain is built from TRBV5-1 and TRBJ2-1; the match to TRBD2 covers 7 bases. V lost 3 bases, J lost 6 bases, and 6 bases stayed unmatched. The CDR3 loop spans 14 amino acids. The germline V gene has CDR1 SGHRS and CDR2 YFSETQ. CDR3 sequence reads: CASSWASGFNEQFF. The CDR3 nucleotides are TGCGCCAGCAGCTGGGCTAGCGGCTTCAATGAGCAGTTCTTC.